Sequencing of this T cell receptor (beta chain) was carried out in a study of blood T cell repertoires in COVID-19. Method: immunoSEQ multiplex PCR; TCRdb's copy keeps in-frame clones and lacks some. The sample records roughly 360,000 clones, roughly 86% being singletons. V was clipped by 6 bases and J by 2 bases, with 16 bases between them. The CDR3 length is 15 residues. CDR1 and CDR2 (germline): SGHTA, FQGNSA. This receptor was identified in a human donor with acute or convalescent COVID-19. The donor label of this sample is uncertain. V usage is TRBV7-2 and J usage is TRBJ1-1; tentative D call: TRBD1 (6 bases). Sequenced input: peripheral blood. The CDR3 region has the DNA TGTGCCAGCAGGAACAGGGTAGGGGGTAACACTGAAGCTTTCTTT. Protein sequence: CASRNRVGGNTEAFF.